This T cell receptor beta chain was captured by sequencing in a study of early stage breast cancer tumors (dated by TCRdb to between 2016 and 2019). Concerning the study at large: Of the roughly 15 invasive breast tumors, around twelve were found to be estrogen receptor-positive, progesterone receptor-positive and HER2-negative. About 70% of the 12 ER+/PR+/HER2- tumors were invasive ductal carcinomas, while the other four were invasive lobular carcinomas. A total of some 2.6 million templates, representing approximately 1,100,000 unique clonotypes, were detected across all samples. A read coverage of roughly 10-fold per sample was achieved on average.

Germline trimming amounts to 6 bases on V and 1 base on J, with 9 as the count of junction bases outside the gene matches. Based on the germline V gene, the CDR1 and CDR2 sequences are SNHLY and FYNNEI. Including the terminal cysteine and phenylalanine, the CDR3 comprises 16 residues. This entry keeps only the CDR3 DNA: 48 bases, framed from base 1. Taken from roughly 2-4 cm away from the tumor, the adjacent normal breast tissue was rinsed with PBS and kept in prechilled RNAlater. Because normal breast tissue has high lipid content and low cell density, getting sufficient DNA from normal breast tissue often required roughly 90-330 mg of tissue. The study profiled bulk TCR beta-chain repertoires in matched peripheral blood, tumor and adjacent normal breast tissue taken from some 15 patients with early-stage breast cancer. Genomic DNA was extracted with the Qiagen AllPrep DNA/RNA Mini kit. Each sample was amplified in two independent genomic DNA replicates, using 0.5 to 0.6 ug for blood and around 1.5 ug for tumor or normal breast. TCRB sequencing of genomic DNA was carried out with the ImmunoSeq Intro kit according to the manufacturer's instructions. The multiplex PCR ran for around 33 cycles using proprietary primers and spike-in control sequences for absolute quantification. Single-end 150-bp reads were used to sequence an 87-bp fragment covering the CDR3 and the flanking V and J genes. Seven samples, each with two replicates, were multiplexed per lane of an Illumina MiSeq using version 3.0 chemistry. As for how the authors treated the data: Raw data were processed with the vendor's proprietary pipeline, and both replicates were merged into a single result per sample. To define clonotypes, the study grouped productive rearrangements that shared the V-gene family, CDR3 amino acid sequence and J-gene segment. To compute clonality, the normalized Shannon entropy (Pielou evenness) of TCRB abundances was subtracted from 1. T cell density was estimated by dividing total templates by the number of input cells inferred from the DNA input amount. Total repertoire diversity and clonality were estimated with Recon using default parameters. A clonotype counted as tumor-enriched if its abundance in tumor exceeded 0.1% and was at least 32-fold higher than its abundance in normal breast. As stored in TCRdb, this immuneACCESS dataset retains in-frame rearrangements with V and J assigned. A fraction of the clones does not appear; measured against another copy, unresolved V genes explain less than half of the discrepancy, and the remainder lacks a known reason. The D gene and trimming were derived from the DNA, and the V and J assignments and clone size from that table. The sample yields 6,500 or so clones; more than 60% were counted once. Roughly 14% of the sample is in the top ten clones.

Turning to this clone: It lacks a known antigen. No qualities accompany the bases; no much larger clone lies one base away.

The research as a whole found: Chain pairing and functional markers such as CD4, CD8 and FOXP3 were missed by bulk genomic DNA sequencing of unsorted cells. Greater similarity was observed between blood and normal breast repertoires than between blood and tumor repertoires, and tumor was distinguished from normal in most of the 16 patients when each tissue was compared with blood. Enriched TCRB sequences shared across patients were found to be mostly commonly generated sequences that were unlikely to play an important role in the tumor microenvironment. Because the cohort was small, analysis by tumor subtype was not possible. About 2.5-fold higher T cell density and higher clonality were observed in tumors than in adjacent normal breast tissue.

This clonotype was obtained from a person in their fifties or sixties with breast cancer. The chain is made from TRBV2 and TRBJ2-4, with TRBD1 matching 7 junction bases. Sequenced material: normal breast tissue next to the tumor. The nucleotide sequence is given as TGTGCCAGCAGAGGGGACAGCACCAGGGCCAAAAACATTCAGTACTTC. It codes for CASRGDSTRAKNIQYF.